This TCR beta chain was retrieved from a study of PD-L1 blockade in urothelial cancer. Looking at the study overall: Blood analysis occurred 3 weeks (second dose) and 6 weeks after treatment start. Median T cell yield per blood sample was 120,000 to 150,000 cells.

Time point denoted: peripheral blood 6 weeks after treatment start. Each patient supplied 1 to 8 pretreatment and on-treatment samples. Assay: immunoSEQ multiplex PCR; the TCRdb copy retains only in-frame clones and omits some. Among about 50,000 clones listed, approximately 85% were seen once. Germline V gene sequence: CDR1 SGHTA, CDR2 FQGNSA. CDR3 size: 15 residues. After removal of 3 bases from V and 9 bases from J, the junction contained 7 bases not matched to a gene. The chain uses TRBV7-2 and TRBJ1-5, with 11 bases fitting TRBD1. This clonotype was obtained from a man between 45 and 60 years old with urothelial cancer. This specimen consisted of PBMCs, obtained around atezolizumab (anti-PD-L1) treatment. The CDR3 region has the DNA TGTGCCAGCAGCTTTGAGACTGGGACAGGGGGGCCCCAGCATTTT. Translating gives CASSFETGTGGPQHF.